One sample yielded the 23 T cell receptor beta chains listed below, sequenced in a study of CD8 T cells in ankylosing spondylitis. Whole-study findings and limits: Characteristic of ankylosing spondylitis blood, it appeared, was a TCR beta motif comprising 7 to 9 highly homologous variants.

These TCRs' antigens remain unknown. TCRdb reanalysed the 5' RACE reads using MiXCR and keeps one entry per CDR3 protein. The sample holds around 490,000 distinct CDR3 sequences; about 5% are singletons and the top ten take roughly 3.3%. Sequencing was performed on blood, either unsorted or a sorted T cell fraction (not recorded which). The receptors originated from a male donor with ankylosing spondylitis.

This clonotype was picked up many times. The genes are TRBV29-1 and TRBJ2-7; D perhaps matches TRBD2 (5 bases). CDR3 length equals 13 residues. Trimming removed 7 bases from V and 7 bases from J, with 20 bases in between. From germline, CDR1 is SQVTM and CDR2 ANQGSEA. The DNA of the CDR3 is TGCAGCGCTGCCCGGGAAGAATGGGGAGAGCAGTACTTC. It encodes CSAAREEWGEQYF.

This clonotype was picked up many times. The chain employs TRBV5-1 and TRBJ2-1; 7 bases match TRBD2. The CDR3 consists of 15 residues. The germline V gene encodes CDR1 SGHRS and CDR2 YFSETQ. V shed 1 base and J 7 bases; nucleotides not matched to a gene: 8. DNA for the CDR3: TGCGCCAGCAGCTTGCTGCCGGGAGGTTGGAATGAGCAGTTCTTC. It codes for CASSLLPGGWNEQFF.

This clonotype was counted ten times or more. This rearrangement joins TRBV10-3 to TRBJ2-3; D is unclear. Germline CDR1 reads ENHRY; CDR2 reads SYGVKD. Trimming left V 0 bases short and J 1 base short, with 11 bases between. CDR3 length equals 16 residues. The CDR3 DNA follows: TGTGCCATCAGTGAGTCGATCGGTGGGCGCACAGATACGCAGTATTTT. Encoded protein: CAISESIGGRTDTQYF.

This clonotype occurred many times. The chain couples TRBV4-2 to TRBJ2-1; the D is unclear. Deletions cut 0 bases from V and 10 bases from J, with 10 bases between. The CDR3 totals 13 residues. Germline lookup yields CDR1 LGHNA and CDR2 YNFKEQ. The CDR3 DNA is TGTGCCAGCAGCCAAGATTTCATTCGAGAGCAGTTCTTC. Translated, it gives CASSQDFIREQFF.

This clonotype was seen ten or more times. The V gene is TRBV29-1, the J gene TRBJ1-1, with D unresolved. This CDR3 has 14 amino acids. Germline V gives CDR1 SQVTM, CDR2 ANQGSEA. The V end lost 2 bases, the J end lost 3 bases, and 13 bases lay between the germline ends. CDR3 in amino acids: CSVEPMTIHTEAFF. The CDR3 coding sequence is TGCAGCGTTGAACCTATGACCATACACACTGAAGCTTTCTTT. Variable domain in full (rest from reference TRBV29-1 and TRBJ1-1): SAVISQKPSRDICQRGTSLTIQCQVDSQVTMMFWYRQQPGQSLTLIATANQGSEATYESGFVIDKFPISRPNLTFSTLTVSNMSPEDSSIYLCSVEPMTIHTEAFFGQGTRLTVV.

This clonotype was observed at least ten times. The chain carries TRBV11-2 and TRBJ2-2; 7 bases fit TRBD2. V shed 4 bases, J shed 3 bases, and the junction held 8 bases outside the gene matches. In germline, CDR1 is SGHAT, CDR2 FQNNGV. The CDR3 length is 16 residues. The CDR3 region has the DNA TGTGCCAGCAGCTCTCGTTGGGGGGGTGACACCGGGGAGCTGTTTTTT. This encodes CASSSRWGGDTGELFF.

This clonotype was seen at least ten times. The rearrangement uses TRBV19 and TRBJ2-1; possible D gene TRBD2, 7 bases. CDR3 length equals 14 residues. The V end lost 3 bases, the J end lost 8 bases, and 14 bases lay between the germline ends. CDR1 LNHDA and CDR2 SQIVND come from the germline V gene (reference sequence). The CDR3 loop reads CASSIPTGGHEQFF. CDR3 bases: TGTGCCAGTAGTATCCCAACCGGGGGGCATGAGCAGTTCTTC.

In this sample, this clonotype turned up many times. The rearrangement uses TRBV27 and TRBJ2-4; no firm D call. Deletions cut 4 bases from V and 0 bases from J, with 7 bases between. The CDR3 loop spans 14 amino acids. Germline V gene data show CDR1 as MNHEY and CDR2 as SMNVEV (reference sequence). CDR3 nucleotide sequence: TGTGCCAGCAGTTCCGAGAGAGCCAAAAACATTCAGTACTTC. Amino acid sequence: CASSSERAKNIQYF.

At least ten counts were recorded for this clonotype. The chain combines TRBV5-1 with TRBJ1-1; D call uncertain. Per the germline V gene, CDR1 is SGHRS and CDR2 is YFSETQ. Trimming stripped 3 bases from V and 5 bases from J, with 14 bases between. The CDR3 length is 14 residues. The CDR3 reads CASSSVGSPTEAFF. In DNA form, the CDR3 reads TGCGCCAGCAGCTCGGTGGGGTCCCCTACTGAAGCTTTCTTT.

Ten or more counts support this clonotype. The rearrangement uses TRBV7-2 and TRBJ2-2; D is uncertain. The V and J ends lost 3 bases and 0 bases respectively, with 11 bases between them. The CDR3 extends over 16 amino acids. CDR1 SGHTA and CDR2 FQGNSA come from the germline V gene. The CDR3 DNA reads TGTGCCAGCAGCTTCTTCGCTTCATCGAACACCGGGGAGCTGTTTTTT. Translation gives CASSFFASSNTGELFF.

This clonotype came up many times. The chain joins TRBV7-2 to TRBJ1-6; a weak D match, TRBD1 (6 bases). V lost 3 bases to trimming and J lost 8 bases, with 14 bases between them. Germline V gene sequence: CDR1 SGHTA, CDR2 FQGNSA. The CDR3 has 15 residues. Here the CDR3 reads CASSLADSLYSPLHF. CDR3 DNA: TGTGCCAGCAGCTTGGCGGACAGCCTTTATTCACCCCTCCACTTT.

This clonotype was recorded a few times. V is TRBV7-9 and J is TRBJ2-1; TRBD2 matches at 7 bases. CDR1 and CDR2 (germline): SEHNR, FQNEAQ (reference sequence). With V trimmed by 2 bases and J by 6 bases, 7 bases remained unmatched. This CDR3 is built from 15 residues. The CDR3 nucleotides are TGTGCCAGCAGCTTAAGAGCCGGGGGGATCAATGAGCAGTTCTTC. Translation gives CASSLRAGGINEQFF. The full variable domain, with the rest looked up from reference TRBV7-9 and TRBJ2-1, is DTGVSQNPRHKITKRGQNVTFRCDPISEHNRLYWYRQTLGQGPEFLTYFQNEAQLEKSRLLSDRFSAERPKGSFSTLEIQRTEQGDSAMYLCASSLRAGGINEQFFGPGTRLTVL.

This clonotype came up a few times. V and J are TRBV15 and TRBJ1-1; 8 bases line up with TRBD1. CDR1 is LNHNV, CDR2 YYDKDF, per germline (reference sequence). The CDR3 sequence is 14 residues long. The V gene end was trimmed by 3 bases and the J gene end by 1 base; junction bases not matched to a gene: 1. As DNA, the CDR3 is TGTGCCACCAGCAGTCAGGGGGCGAACACTGAAGCTTTCTTT. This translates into CATSSQGANTEAFF. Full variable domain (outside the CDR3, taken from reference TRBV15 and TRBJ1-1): DAMVIQNPRYQVTQFGKPVTLSCSQTLNHNVMYWYQQKSSQAPKLLFHYYDKDFNNEADTPDNFQSRRPNTSFCFLDIRSPGLGDTAMYLCATSSQGANTEAFFGQGTRLTVV.

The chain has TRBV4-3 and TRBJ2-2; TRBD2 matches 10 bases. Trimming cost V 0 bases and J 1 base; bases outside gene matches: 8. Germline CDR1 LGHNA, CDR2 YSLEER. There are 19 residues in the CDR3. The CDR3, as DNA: TGCGCCAGCAGCCAAGATCGCCCCGGACTAGCGGAGAACACCGGGGAGCTGTTTTTT. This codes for CASSQDRPGLAENTGELFF.

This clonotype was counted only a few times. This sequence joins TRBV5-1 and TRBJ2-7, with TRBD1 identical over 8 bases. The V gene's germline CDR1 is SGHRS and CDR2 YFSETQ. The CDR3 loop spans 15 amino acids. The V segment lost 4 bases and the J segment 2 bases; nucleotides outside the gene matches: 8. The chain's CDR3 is CASSPDRAITYEQYF. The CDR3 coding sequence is TGCGCCAGCAGCCCGGACAGGGCCATAACCTACGAGCAGTACTTC.

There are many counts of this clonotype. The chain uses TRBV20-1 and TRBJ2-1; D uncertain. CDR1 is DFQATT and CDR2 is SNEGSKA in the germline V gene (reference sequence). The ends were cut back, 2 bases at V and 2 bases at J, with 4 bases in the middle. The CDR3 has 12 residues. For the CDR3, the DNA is TGCAGTGCTAGAAACGCCTACAATGAGCAGTTCTTC. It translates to CSARNAYNEQFF.

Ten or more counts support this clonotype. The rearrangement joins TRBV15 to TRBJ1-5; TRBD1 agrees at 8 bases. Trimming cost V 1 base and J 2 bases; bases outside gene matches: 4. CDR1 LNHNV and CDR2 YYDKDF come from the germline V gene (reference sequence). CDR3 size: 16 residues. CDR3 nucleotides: TGTGCCACCAGCAGAGCGCAGGGGGCGGGCAATCAGCCCCAGCATTTT. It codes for CATSRAQGAGNQPQHF.

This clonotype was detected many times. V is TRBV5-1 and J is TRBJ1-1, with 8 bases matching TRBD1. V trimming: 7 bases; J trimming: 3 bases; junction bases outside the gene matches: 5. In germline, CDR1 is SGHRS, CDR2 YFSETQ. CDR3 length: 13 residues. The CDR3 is CASSRGRDTEAFF. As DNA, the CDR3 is TGCGCCAGCTCCAGGGGGCGAGACACTGAAGCTTTCTTT.

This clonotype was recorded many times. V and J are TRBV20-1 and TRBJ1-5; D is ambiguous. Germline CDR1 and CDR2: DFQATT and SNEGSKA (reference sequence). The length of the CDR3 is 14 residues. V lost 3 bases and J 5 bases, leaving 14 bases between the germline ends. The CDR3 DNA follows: TGCAGTGCTAGGAGAGGGCTCCCTCATCAGCCCCAGCATTTT. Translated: CSARRGLPHQPQHF.

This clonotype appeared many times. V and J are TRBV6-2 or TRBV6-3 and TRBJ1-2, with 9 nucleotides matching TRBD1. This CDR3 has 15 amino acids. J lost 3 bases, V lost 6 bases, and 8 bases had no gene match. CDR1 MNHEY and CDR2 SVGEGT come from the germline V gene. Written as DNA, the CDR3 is TGTGCCAGCAGACGCTACAGGGGGCTGGACTATGGCTACACCTTC. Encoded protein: CASRRYRGLDYGYTF.

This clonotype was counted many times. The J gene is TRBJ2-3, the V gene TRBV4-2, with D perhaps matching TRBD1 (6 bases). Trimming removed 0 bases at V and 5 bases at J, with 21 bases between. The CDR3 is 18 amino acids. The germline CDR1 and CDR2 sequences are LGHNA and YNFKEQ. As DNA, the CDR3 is TGTGCCAGCAGCCAAGATCCGGGACACCCGACGAGGAGAGATACGCAGTATTTT. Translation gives CASSQDPGHPTRRDTQYF.

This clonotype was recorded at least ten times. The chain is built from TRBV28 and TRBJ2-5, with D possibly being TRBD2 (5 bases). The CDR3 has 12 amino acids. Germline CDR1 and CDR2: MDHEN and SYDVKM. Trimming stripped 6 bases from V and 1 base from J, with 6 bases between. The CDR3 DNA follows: TGTGCCAGCAGGGCGGGCCAAGAGACCCAGTACTTC. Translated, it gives CASRAGQETQYF.

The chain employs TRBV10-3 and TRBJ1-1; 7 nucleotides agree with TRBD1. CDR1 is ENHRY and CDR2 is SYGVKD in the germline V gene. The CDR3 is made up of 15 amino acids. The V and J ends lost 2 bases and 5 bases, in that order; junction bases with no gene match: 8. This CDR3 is CAISETRRGQTEAFF. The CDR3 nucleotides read TGTGCCATCAGTGAGACCAGGAGGGGGCAGACTGAAGCTTTCTTT.